A selection of T cell receptor beta chains follows, all from one sample in a study of Graves' ophthalmopathy and Graves' hyperthyroidism. TCRdb ran MiXCR on the multiplex PCR reads and lists one entry per CDR3 protein. Of about 200,000 distinct CDR3 sequences listed, roughly 27% are singletons. Material for sequencing was peripheral blood. The receptors stem from a man aged 45-65 years with Graves' ophthalmopathy. CDR3s include the opening cysteine and the closing phenylalanine or tryptophan. The D gene is left open where the match is weak. For some rows the clone size is stated as once, few or many, or as a class when expanded; others skip it.

D: TRBD1; J: TRBJ1-2; size: -; length: 16; V: TRBV7-8; DNA: TGTGCCAGCAGCTTAGGCGGGACAGGGGGCGGCTATGGCTACACCTTC; CDR3: CASSLGGTGGGYGYTF
D: -; J: TRBJ2-7; size: many; length: 15; V: TRBV28; DNA: TGTGCCAGCAGTTTAACTAGCCTGAGTGGAGGGGAGCAGTACTTC; CDR3: CASSLTSLSGGEQYF
D: TRBD1; J: TRBJ1-2; size: -; length: 11; V: TRBV29-1; DNA: TGCAGCGGGGACAGTTCCTATGGCTACACCTTC; CDR3: CSGDSSYGYTF
D: -; J: TRBJ1-1; size: many; length: 17; V: TRBV15; DNA: TGTGCCACCAGCAGAGGACCGCCGGGACGGCTGAACACTGAAGCTTTCTTT; CDR3: CATSRGPPGRLNTEAFF
D: TRBD1; J: TRBJ2-5; size: many; length: 17; V: TRBV5-6; DNA: TGTGCCAGCAGCCCCTTTTGGGGGACAGGGAATGAAGAGACCCAGTACTTC; CDR3: CASSPFWGTGNEETQYF
D: -; J: TRBJ2-5; size: many; length: 13; V: TRBV18; DNA: TGTGCCAGCTCACCGCAGTCAGTCGAGACCCAGTACTTC; CDR3: CASSPQSVETQYF
D: -; J: TRBJ1-5; size: many; length: 15; V: TRBV5-1; DNA: TGCGCCAGCAGCTTGGATGCAGGGGTGCGTCAGCCCCAGCATTTT; CDR3: CASSLDAGVRQPQHF
D: TRBD2; J: TRBJ2-7; size: many; length: 13; V: TRBV3-1; DNA: TGTGCCAGCAGCCAAGGGGAGGGGTACGAGCAGTACTTC; CDR3: CASSQGEGYEQYF
D: TRBD2; J: TRBJ2-7; size: many; length: 14; V: TRBV6-5; DNA: TGTGCCAGCAGTCAGCGGGACCCCTTCTACGAGCAGTACTTC; CDR3: CASSQRDPFYEQYF
D: -; J: TRBJ2-7; size: many; length: 14; V: TRBV6-1; DNA: TGTGCCAGCAGTGAACACCGGGGGACCTACGAGCAGTACTTC; CDR3: CASSEHRGTYEQYF
D: -; J: TRBJ2-5; size: many; length: 12; V: TRBV7-6; DNA: TGTGCCAGCAGCCCCCCTCTCGCGACCCAGTACTTC; CDR3: CASSPPLATQYF
D: -; J: TRBJ2-7; size: many; length: 14; V: TRBV27; DNA: TGTGCCAGCAGTTTCGGGGCAGGACCCTACGAGCAGTACTTC; CDR3: CASSFGAGPYEQYF
D: -; J: TRBJ2-7; size: -; length: 15; V: TRBV28; DNA: TGTGCCACCGACCTCGGGAAGGGTTCGGCCTACGAGCAGTACTTC; CDR3: CATDLGKGSAYEQYF
D: TRBD2; J: TRBJ2-5; size: once; length: 15; V: TRBV20-1; DNA: TGCAGTGCTAAACCTTTAGCGGGAGGGGGAGAGACCCAGTACTTC; CDR3: CSAKPLAGGGETQYF
D: -; J: TRBJ1-2; size: many; length: 14; V: TRBV5-1; DNA: TGCGCCAGCAGCTTGCCTCGGTCGGATTATGGCTACACCTTC; CDR3: CASSLPRSDYGYTF
D: -; J: TRBJ2-7; size: -; length: 13; V: TRBV30; DNA: TGTGCCTGGAGTAGGGGCAGCTACTACGAGCAGTACTTC; CDR3: CAWSRGSYYEQYF
D: -; J: TRBJ2-5; size: many; length: 16; V: TRBV4-2; DNA: TGTGCCAGCAGCCAAGATATGGGAGGCCGGCGGGGGACCCAGTACTTC; CDR3: CASSQDMGGRRGTQYF
D: -; J: TRBJ2-2; size: many; length: 17; V: TRBV27; DNA: TGTGCCAGCAGTTTCCTACAGACCTCCTCGAGCACCGGGGAGCTGTTTTTT; CDR3: CASSFLQTSSSTGELFF
D: TRBD2; J: TRBJ2-7; size: many; length: 11; V: TRBV6-5; DNA: TGTGCCAGCAGGGGACTAGCGGAGCAGTACTTC; CDR3: CASRGLAEQYF
D: TRBD2; J: TRBJ2-2; size: many; length: 13; V: TRBV28; DNA: TGTGCCAGCGTAGAGCGGGGCACCGGGGAGCTGTTTTTT; CDR3: CASVERGTGELFF
D: TRBD2; J: TRBJ2-7; size: many; length: 15; V: TRBV11-2; DNA: TGTGCCAGCAGCTTTGGAGCGGGAGGGGGCTACGAGCAGTACTTC; CDR3: CASSFGAGGGYEQYF
D: TRBD2; J: TRBJ2-7; size: -; length: 17; V: TRBV20-1; DNA: TGCAGTGCTAGAGTTGGGGGACTAGCGGGACCACTCGCCGAGCAGTACTTC; CDR3: CSARVGGLAGPLAEQYF
D: TRBD1; J: TRBJ1-1; size: many; length: 14; V: TRBV12-5; DNA: TGTGCTAGTGGTTCGGGACAGTTGAACACTGAAGCTTTCTTT; CDR3: CASGSGQLNTEAFF
D: TRBD1; J: TRBJ1-1; size: -; length: 15; V: TRBV2; DNA: TGTGCCAGCAGTAGGGACAGCTATATGAACACTGAAGCTTTCTTT; CDR3: CASSRDSYMNTEAFF
D: -; J: TRBJ2-5; size: many; length: 13; V: TRBV2; DNA: TGTGCCAGCAGCACCCTGCCTCGGGAGACCCAGTACTTC; CDR3: CASSTLPRETQYF
D: TRBD1; J: TRBJ1-5; size: -; length: 15; V: TRBV28; DNA: TGTGCCAGCATGCATCCAAACAGGGGGAATCAGCCCCAGCATTTT; CDR3: CASMHPNRGNQPQHF
D: TRBD2; J: TRBJ2-7; size: -; length: 15; V: TRBV27; DNA: TGTGCCAGCAGTCCTCGGACTAGCCGATCCTACGAGCAGTACTTC; CDR3: CASSPRTSRSYEQYF
D: TRBD2; J: TRBJ2-7; size: many; length: 14; V: TRBV7-3; DNA: TGTGCCAGCAGCTCATCTAGCGGGAGTAACGAGCAGTACTTC; CDR3: CASSSSSGSNEQYF
D: -; J: TRBJ1-6; size: many; length: 18; V: TRBV6-4; DNA: TGTGCCAGCAGTGACCCCGGGGGCTCGGCCTCCTATAATTCACCCCTCCACTTT; CDR3: CASSDPGGSASYNSPLHF
D: -; J: TRBJ2-7; size: many; length: 16; V: TRBV7-2; DNA: TGTGCCAGCAGCTTATCGAGCGTCGTTCTTACCTACGAGCAGTACTTC; CDR3: CASSLSSVVLTYEQYF
D: -; J: TRBJ1-2; size: many; length: 11; V: TRBV20-1; DNA: TGCAGTGCTAGTGGGGCCTATGGCTACACCTTC; CDR3: CSASGAYGYTF
D: TRBD1; J: TRBJ2-5; size: many; length: 14; V: TRBV6-2/TRBV6-3; DNA: TGTGCCAGCAGTTGGGACAGGGGTGGTGAGACCCAGTACTTC; CDR3: CASSWDRGGETQYF
D: TRBD1; J: TRBJ1-1; size: many; length: 12; V: TRBV19; DNA: TGTGCCAGTAGTTACAGGGGCACTGAAGCTTTCTTT; CDR3: CASSYRGTEAFF
D: TRBD2; J: TRBJ2-7; size: many; length: 15; V: TRBV6-1; DNA: TGTGCCAGCAGTGAACTGGGCGGGAGGCCCGACGAGCAGTACTTC; CDR3: CASSELGGRPDEQYF
D: -; J: TRBJ1-1; size: many; length: 12; V: TRBV2; DNA: TGTGCCAGCAGTGCTACGGGGTCTGAAGCTTTCTTT; CDR3: CASSATGSEAFF
D: -; J: TRBJ1-1; size: many; length: 13; V: TRBV5-1; DNA: TGCGCCAGCAGCAGTGGCCCTGGGACTGAAGCTTTCTTT; CDR3: CASSSGPGTEAFF
D: -; J: TRBJ1-5; size: many; length: 16; V: TRBV28; DNA: TGTGCCAGCAGGTTTATAGGGACCCATCGTAATCAGCCCCAGCATTTT; CDR3: CASRFIGTHRNQPQHF
D: -; J: TRBJ2-7; size: -; length: 11; V: TRBV6-1; DNA: TGTGCCAGCGAAAGCCCCTACGAGCAGTACTTC; CDR3: CASESPYEQYF
D: -; J: TRBJ1-2; size: -; length: 13; V: TRBV7-6; DNA: TGTGCCAGCAGCTTCGGGCCCGCGGGTGGCTACACCTTC; CDR3: CASSFGPAGGYTF
D: -; J: TRBJ2-7; size: many; length: 14; V: TRBV7-2; DNA: TGTGCCAGCAGCTTAGATTTTGGGGCGATAGAGCAGTACTTC; CDR3: CASSLDFGAIEQYF
D: TRBD2; J: TRBJ2-2; size: many; length: 16; V: TRBV28; DNA: TGTGCCAGCAGGCCCTCAAGCGGGAGGAGGGCCGGGGAGCTGTTTTTT; CDR3: CASRPSSGRRAGELFF
D: -; J: TRBJ2-2; size: many; length: 17; V: TRBV27; DNA: TGTGCCAGCAGGCCTGGATGGGGGAAGGGGATCGGCGGGGAGCTGTTTTTT; CDR3: CASRPGWGKGIGGELFF
D: -; J: TRBJ2-7; size: many; length: 14; V: TRBV28; DNA: TGTGCCAGCAGTCCCGGGACACGCAACTACGAGCAGTACTTC; CDR3: CASSPGTRNYEQYF
D: TRBD2; J: TRBJ2-2; size: many; length: 18; V: TRBV5-1; DNA: TGCGCCAGCAGCTTGTCCGGGACTAGCGGAGCGGTCACCGGGGAGCTGTTTTTT; CDR3: CASSLSGTSGAVTGELFF
D: -; J: TRBJ2-4; size: many; length: 12; V: TRBV19; DNA: TGTGCCAGTAGAGCCCCGAGGGACATTCAGTACTTC; CDR3: CASRAPRDIQYF